This T cell receptor (beta chain) comes out of a study of blood T cells in healthy people across ages. The sample holds many counts of this clonotype. A second PCR of about 7 to 12 cycles used a sample-barcoded 5' primer and a J-beta primer mix. TCRdb ran MiXCR on the 5' RACE reads and lists one entry per CDR3 protein. In the table there are some 700,000 distinct CDR3 sequences, about 24% of which are singletons. Caucasian individuals from Russia who were healthy and aged roughly 6 to 95 acted as donors. Isolated PBMCs totaled at least 7 million in each sample. Germline V gene sequence: CDR1 LNHDA, CDR2 SQIVND (reference sequence). The CDR3 contains 14 residues. Trimming cost V 5 bases and J 0 bases, with 11 bases left between them.

The chain couples TRBV19 to TRBJ2-7; TRBD1 might be the D (5 bases). Sequenced: blood. The TCR was taken from a man in his 70s in good health. The CDR3 spells CASSEQAGSYEQYF. The CDR3 nucleotides are TGTGCCAGTAGTGAACAGGCCGGCTCCTACGAGCAGTACTTC.